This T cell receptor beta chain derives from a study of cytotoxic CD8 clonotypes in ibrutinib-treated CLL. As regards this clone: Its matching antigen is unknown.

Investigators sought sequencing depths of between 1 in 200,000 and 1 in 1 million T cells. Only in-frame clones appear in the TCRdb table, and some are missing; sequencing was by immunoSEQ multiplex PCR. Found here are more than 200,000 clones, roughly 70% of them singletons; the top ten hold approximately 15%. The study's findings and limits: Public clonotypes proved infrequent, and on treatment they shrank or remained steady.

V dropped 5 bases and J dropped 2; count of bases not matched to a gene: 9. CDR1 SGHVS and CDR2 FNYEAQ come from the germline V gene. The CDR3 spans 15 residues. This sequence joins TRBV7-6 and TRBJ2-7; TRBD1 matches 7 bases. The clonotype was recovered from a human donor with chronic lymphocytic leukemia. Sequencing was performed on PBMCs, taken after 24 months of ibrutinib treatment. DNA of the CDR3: TGTGCCAGCAGCCCCGACAGGGTACTGCCCTACGAGCAGTACTTC. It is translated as CASSPDRVLPYEQYF.